These 4 T cell receptor beta chains originate from one sample sequenced in a study of T cell repertoires in cytomegalovirus infection. These receptors' antigens are unknown. A single record per CDR3 protein comes from TCRdb applying MiXCR to the reads. The sample holds about 400,000 distinct CDR3 sequences; about 35% are singletons and the top ten take roughly 13%. The source was cultured PBMCs, collected from culture after CMV antigen stimulation. These receptors all come from a human donor in good health (CMV status not recorded). Some clones in this sample may be carry-over from other donors' samples.

The chain joins TRBV7-9 to TRBJ2-2, with TRBD1 matching over 9 bases. The CDR3 spans 16 residues. Trimming cost V 6 bases and J 1 base; bases outside gene matches: 6. Germline assignment: CDR1 SEHNR and CDR2 FQNEAQ (reference sequence). The CDR3 DNA follows: TGTGCCAGCAGTAGCCGGGACAGGGAGAACACCGGGGAGCTGTTTTTT. Its translation: CASSSRDRENTGELFF.

This chain joins TRBV27 and TRBJ2-2; 7 nucleotides line up with TRBD2. This CDR3 region has 15 residues. Germline CDR1 MNHEY, CDR2 SMNVEV (reference sequence). With 1 base clipped from V and 9 bases from J, the junction kept 8 bases outside the gene matches. The CDR3 reads CASSLWASGKRELFF. The CDR3 coding sequence is TGTGCCAGCAGTTTATGGGCTAGCGGAAAACGGGAGCTGTTTTTT.

This chain uses TRBV29-1 with TRBJ2-7, with D possibly TRBD1 on 6 matching bases. The CDR3 has 13 amino acids. Germline V gives CDR1 SQVTM, CDR2 ANQGSEA. V was pared by 2 bases and J by 9 bases, with 17 bases between. The DNA of the CDR3 is TGCAGCGTTGAACCAAGACTGGGACACAGGCAGTACTTC. It specifies CSVEPRLGHRQYF.

This clonotype was detected ten times or more. The J gene is TRBJ1-4, the V gene TRBV6-1, with D possibly being TRBD1 (5 bases). Germline CDR1 and CDR2: MNHNS and SASEGT. CDR3 length: 15 amino acids. The V gene lost 6 bases and the J gene lost 7 bases, with 18 bases spanning the gap. The CDR3 is CASRTETGLGEKLFF. DNA for the CDR3: TGTGCCAGCAGGACAGAAACAGGTCTTGGTGAAAAACTGTTTTTT.